A selection of T cell receptor beta chains follows, all from one sample in a study of T cell repertoires in cytomegalovirus infection. These TCRs' antigens remain unknown. MiXCR, run by TCRdb on the reads, gives a single entry per CDR3 protein. Counted here are hundreds of thousands of distinct CDR3 sequences, just under 30% occurring once; the ten biggest clones make up around 20%. The input for sequencing was cultured PBMCs, taken from culture after CMV antigen stimulation. These receptors came from a human donor in good health (CMV status not recorded). Some clones in this sample may be carry-over from other donors' samples. Each CDR3 is given with its conserved first and last residue. D genes are given only for firm matches. A row's size may be missing; if present it is once, few, many or a size class.

cdr3_length j_call d_call clone_size v_call cdr3_nt cdr3_aa
15 TRBJ2-7 TRBD2 few TRBV7-2 TGTGCCAGCAGCCAGGGGACTAGCGGGAGTGACGAGCAGTACTTC CASSQGTSGSDEQYF
17 TRBJ2-1 TRBD2 - TRBV24-1 TGTGCCACCAGTGATGCGGGACTAGCGGCAATCCACAATGAGCAGTTCTTC CATSDAGLAAIHNEQFF
16 TRBJ2-7 - - TRBV27 TGTGCCAGCAGTTTATCCCCGGCGGTCTCCGGGTACGAGCAGTACTTC CASSLSPAVSGYEQYF
19 TRBJ2-1 TRBD2 - TRBV14 TGTGCCAGCAGCCACGGAGGACTAGCGGGGTCACACCCCTACAATGAGCAGTTCTTC CASSHGGLAGSHPYNEQFF
14 TRBJ2-7 TRBD1 many TRBV28 TGTGCCAGCAGTCCCGACAGGGGTAACTACGAGCAGTACTTC CASSPDRGNYEQYF
12 TRBJ1-1 - few TRBV28 TGTGCCAGCAGCATCGATAACACTGAAGCTTTCTTT CASSIDNTEAFF
15 TRBJ2-1 TRBD2 - TRBV19 TGTGCCAGTACCGGGAGGGAGAGCTCCTACAATGAGCAGTTCTTC CASTGRESSYNEQFF
15 TRBJ2-2 - few TRBV11-2 TGTGCCAGCAGCTGGAACGGACACAACACCGGGGAGCTGTTTTTT CASSWNGHNTGELFF
16 TRBJ2-3 TRBD2 - TRBV5-3 TGTGCCAGCAGCGCCGGGACTAGCGGACCCACAGATACGCAGTATTTT CASSAGTSGPTDTQYF
16 TRBJ2-1 - - TRBV6-5 TGTGCCAGCAGTTATCCGATTCCGGGGGGCGGTAATGAGCAGTTCTTC CASSYPIPGGGNEQFF
11 TRBJ2-3 - many TRBV7-8 TGTGCCAGCAGCCACCCAGATACGCAGTATTTT CASSHPDTQYF
13 TRBJ1-1 - - TRBV6-1 TGTGCCAGCAGTCAGGCGGAGGTCACTGAAGCTTTCTTT CASSQAEVTEAFF
15 TRBJ1-3 - - TRBV4-1 TGCGCCAGCAGCCCGGACGGATCCTCTGGAAACACCATATATTTT CASSPDGSSGNTIYF
14 TRBJ2-7 - many TRBV7-2 TGTGCCAGCAGCAAGGGGCAGGGAGGAGACGAGCAGTACTTC CASSKGQGGDEQYF
15 TRBJ2-7 TRBD2 - TRBV5-4 TGTGCCAGCAGCTTATCCGGGACTAGTGCCTACGAGCAGTACTTC CASSLSGTSAYEQYF
13 TRBJ1-1 TRBD1 few TRBV30 TGTGCCTGGACAAAGGGGGCGGACACTGAAGCTTTCTTT CAWTKGADTEAFF
13 TRBJ2-7 TRBD2 - TRBV30 TGTGCCTGGAGTGCTAGCGGGTTCCACGAGCAGTACTTC CAWSASGFHEQYF
15 TRBJ1-4 - - TRBV7-6 TGTGCCAGCAGCTTAGCCTCCCGGACTAGGGAAAAACTGTTTTTT CASSLASRTREKLFF
20 TRBJ1-5 TRBD1 few TRBV24-1 TGTGCCACCAGTGATCCGACAGGGGGAGTCGCTTCTTTCAGCAATCAGCCCCAGCATTTT CATSDPTGGVASFSNQPQHF
15 TRBJ2-1 TRBD1 - TRBV6-1 TGTGCCAGCAGTGAATGGGGGACAGGGCGAAATGAGCAGTTCTTC CASSEWGTGRNEQFF
15 TRBJ2-5 - - TRBV25-1 TGTGCCAGCAGTGAATCTCGGACTCCCCAAGAGACCCAGTACTTC CASSESRTPQETQYF
16 TRBJ2-1 TRBD1 few TRBV7-9 TGTGCCAGCAGCTTTCTCAGGGGGCGAAACCTCAATGAGCAGTTCTTC CASSFLRGRNLNEQFF
15 TRBJ2-1 - few TRBV28 TGTGCCAGCAGTCCCCAACGACTCGGTAACAATGAGCAGTTCTTC CASSPQRLGNNEQFF
14 TRBJ1-4 - - TRBV12-3/TRBV12-4 TGTGCCAGCAGACCCGGGCAGGGTTTTGAAAAACTGTTTTTT CASRPGQGFEKLFF
13 TRBJ1-2 - - TRBV20-1 TGCAGTGCTAGGGGCGGGGGAGAAGGAGGCTACACCTTC CSARGGGEGGYTF
17 TRBJ2-1 TRBD2 many TRBV28 TGTGCCAGCAGGGAACTGAGCGGGAGGACCTTTAGCAATGAGCAGTTCTTC CASRELSGRTFSNEQFF
16 TRBJ2-1 TRBD2 - TRBV6-6 TGTGCCAGCAGTTACTCTCCTAGCGGGAGCCACAATGAGCAGTTCTTC CASSYSPSGSHNEQFF
17 TRBJ1-3 - - TRBV27 TGTGCCAGCAGTCCCAGGGAGGGCCCGCGCTCTGGAAACACCATATATTTT CASSPREGPRSGNTIYF
14 TRBJ2-7 - - TRBV5-6 TGTGCCAGCAGCGTGACGGTTGCCTCCTACGAGCAGTACTTC CASSVTVASYEQYF
14 TRBJ2-1 - many TRBV28 TGTGCCAGCAGTTTCGCTAGTATCAACAATGAGCAGTTCTTC CASSFASINNEQFF
14 TRBJ2-3 - few TRBV12-3/TRBV12-4 TGTGCCAGCAGTTCCCGGTTTAGCACAGATACGCAGTATTTT CASSSRFSTDTQYF
14 TRBJ1-1 TRBD1 many TRBV6-1 TGTGCCAGCAATCCTTCAGGGGGGAACACTGAAGCTTTCTTT CASNPSGGNTEAFF
13 TRBJ2-5 TRBD1 - TRBV6-6 TGTGCCAGCCTGGGACAGCCCCCAAGTGGCCAGTACTTC CASLGQPPSGQYF
15 TRBJ2-7 TRBD2 - TRBV20-1 TGCAGTGCTAGAGATAAAGCGGGAAATACCTACGAGCAGTACTTC CSARDKAGNTYEQYF
15 TRBJ2-5 TRBD1 - TRBV6-5 TGTGCCAGCAGGGACAGGAGGATGGGCCGAGAGACCCAGTACTTC CASRDRRMGRETQYF
14 TRBJ2-1 TRBD1 - TRBV6-6 TGTGCCAGCAGCCCACAGGGGGGAGGTAATGAGCAGTTCTTC CASSPQGGGNEQFF
18 TRBJ1-4 - - TRBV4-2 TGTGCCAGCAGCCAAGAAGGTTCAGGGTGGCGGGCTAATGAAAAACTGTTTTTT CASSQEGSGWRANEKLFF
14 TRBJ2-1 TRBD1 - TRBV7-6 TGTGCCAGCAGCTTAGGAACACAGGGGAATGAGCAGTTCTTC CASSLGTQGNEQFF
15 TRBJ2-1 - few TRBV7-6 TGTGCCAGCAGCTTAAGGGCGGGGATAGACAATGAGCAGTTCTTC CASSLRAGIDNEQFF
14 TRBJ1-2 - few TRBV2 TGTGCCAGCAGTGAAGCGGAATCGCCCTATGGCTACACCTTC CASSEAESPYGYTF
15 TRBJ2-5 TRBD2 many TRBV28 TGTGCCAGCTCCCGGACTAGCGGGACCGGGGGAGCCCAGTACTTC CASSRTSGTGGAQYF
15 TRBJ1-2 - - TRBV12-3/TRBV12-4 TGTGCCAGCAGTTTGGGCCAGGAGCTTAACTATGGCTACACCTTC CASSLGQELNYGYTF
17 TRBJ2-7 - - TRBV28 TGTGCCAGCAGTCTGCCCCTCGCCGGGACTCGCTCCTACGAGCAGTACTTC CASSLPLAGTRSYEQYF
15 TRBJ1-3 - many TRBV20-1 TGCAGTGCTAGACCGTCGAGGGCCTCTGGAAACACCATATATTTT CSARPSRASGNTIYF
14 TRBJ2-7 - - TRBV27 TGTGCCAGCAGTTTAATAGGGATCTCCTACGAGCAGTACTTC CASSLIGISYEQYF
15 TRBJ1-1 - - TRBV7-9 TGTGCCAGCAGCCCACCCGGGAAACCGAACACTGAAGCTTTCTTT CASSPPGKPNTEAFF
15 TRBJ2-1 TRBD2 - TRBV6-1 TGTGCCACCAAGCCCCTAGCGGGGGGTTACAATGAGCAGTTCTTC CATKPLAGGYNEQFF
15 TRBJ1-4 - - TRBV28 TGTGCCAGCAGCCCTGGTGGATCAACTAATGAAAAACTGTTTTTT CASSPGGSTNEKLFF
15 TRBJ2-1 - few TRBV7-6 TGTGCCAGCAGCTTAAGGTCCCTCCGAGAGGATGAGCAGTTCTTC CASSLRSLREDEQFF
15 TRBJ2-7 TRBD1 - TRBV18 TGTGCCAGCTCACCACCCGGGACAGGGAAGAACGAGCAGTACTTC CASSPPGTGKNEQYF
23 TRBJ2-1 - - TRBV5-6 TGTGCCAGCAGCTTGTGGAGGGGACCCCCCCCAGACAGGCTCACATGGAACTACAATGAGCAGTTCTTC CASSLWRGPPPDRLTWNYNEQFF
15 TRBJ1-2 - few TRBV10-3 TGTGCCATCAGTGACCAGGAAGGGCCTTACTATGGCTACACCTTC CAISDQEGPYYGYTF